Listed below are T cell receptor beta chains from one sample, sequenced in a study of pediatric ulcerative colitis. The assay was immunoSEQ multiplex PCR, and TCRdb's table has in-frame clones only and misses some. This table has 15,000 or so clones, about 74% appearing once. Sequenced sample: gut tissue. All receptors derive from a boy between 10 and 17 years old who was a control in a study of pediatric ulcerative colitis. Both conserved end residues are part of each CDR3. Each record gives: V gene, J gene, CDR3 protein.

TRBV6-5,TRBJ1-3,CASSYSRREGNTIYF
TRBV19,TRBJ1-5,CASSRTGGWQPQHF
TRBV14,TRBJ1-2,CASSQDLGRNYGYTF
TRBV5-1,TRBJ1-4,CASSPAGKTANEKLFF
TRBV9,TRBJ2-5,CASSVEGHYQETQYF
TRBV12-5,TRBJ2-7,CASGLATLPWTPGGEQYF
TRBV5-1,TRBJ2-3,CASSLVGREEDTQYF
TRBV7-2,TRBJ1-5,CASSLVGGDNQPQHF
TRBV10-3,TRBJ2-5,CATSGAGETQYF
TRBV21-1,TRBJ2-3,CASSPRFLEHTQYF
TRBV11-3,TRBJ2-2,CASKNTGELFF
TRBV9,TRBJ1-1,CASSRVTTESFF
TRBV18,TRBJ2-3,CASSWEGTDTQYF
TRBV11-2,TRBJ2-5,CASSLVTPGETQYF
TRBV2,TRBJ1-5,CASSEALEGPNQPQHF
TRBV7-9,TRBJ2-1,CASSLAGGRRENEQFF
TRBV9,TRBJ1-2,CASSPGPVGAYNYGYTF
TRBV5-6,TRBJ2-5,CASTAGEEETQYF
TRBV11-3,TRBJ1-2,CASSFSTGGDGYTF
TRBV6-6,TRBJ1-2,CASSPDLLWYGYTF
TRBV18,TRBJ2-1,CASSLSGSYNEQFF
TRBV7-9,TRBJ1-5,CASSPGTSVEPQHF
TRBV2,TRBJ2-7,CASTPDRVYEQYF
TRBV5-1,TRBJ2-6,CASSPGGRPGANVLTF
TRBV2,TRBJ1-4,CASSRTRSNEKLFF
TRBV27,TRBJ2-2,CASSLLAGPPGELFF
TRBV25-1,TRBJ1-4,CASSSAIHSVVKLFF
TRBV7-3,TRBJ2-3,CASRAGAALGTQYF
TRBV7-6,TRBJ1-1,CASSPRPPDRTRVTEAFF
TRBV7-3,TRBJ1-2,CASSLFPSNRGRDYGYTF
TRBV7-2,TRBJ2-1,CASSLESGSLIHEQFF
TRBV7-8,TRBJ2-3,CATRSGAIVTDTQYF
TRBV7-8,TRBJ2-3,CASSFFSGTSGTDTQYF
TRBV4-2,TRBJ2-3,CASSQEAGVGSDTQYF
TRBV11-1,TRBJ1-1,CASSRDRTEAFF
TRBV19,TRBJ2-1,CASSILTSGMDEQFF
TRBV6-5,TRBJ2-5,CASSYSGRETQYF
TRBV27,TRBJ1-2,CASSFDRANYGYTF
TRBV30,TRBJ2-1,CAWSAPPGSYNEQFF
TRBV13,TRBJ1-4,CASSLGGGANEKLFF
TRBV30,TRBJ2-7,CAGTGTGGYEQYF
TRBV27,TRBJ2-2,CASSRRDSHTGELFF
TRBV9,TRBJ2-1,CASSTREKSYNEQFF
TRBV5-1,TRBJ1-2,CASSFGQGTGYTF
TRBV7-3,TRBJ2-2,CASSPDPNTGELFF
TRBV4-1,TRBJ1-5,CASSQDPYQPQHF
TRBV19,TRBJ2-1,CASSIRPIAAIYNEQFF
TRBV7-8,TRBJ1-1,CASSLLVVSEAFF
TRBV5-4,TRBJ1-2,CASSPSGQGAVFGYTF
TRBV30,TRBJ1-5,CAWSTGSNQPQHF
TRBV27,TRBJ2-1,CASSFVPLSGNEQFF
TRBV10-1,TRBJ2-7,CASSESNGGPEQYF
TRBV4-1,TRBJ2-2,CASSQEWNRAGELFF
TRBV19,TRBJ1-4,CASSEGGYEKLFF
TRBV6-1,TRBJ1-2,CASSADREWDYGYTF